Listed below are T cell receptor beta chains from one sample, sequenced in a study of T cells in Graves' hyperthyroidism and ophthalmopathy. TCRdb re-analysed the multiplex PCR reads in MiXCR, keeping a single row per CDR3 protein. The sample has fewer than 600,000 distinct CDR3 sequences, 14% seen once. Material for sequencing was blood. The source is a woman under 30 with Graves' hyperthyroidism. Each CDR3 is given with its conserved first and last residue. Each record gives: CDR3 protein, CDR3 DNA, D gene, V gene, clone size, J gene. A D gene is named only where the DNA matches it firmly. The size field is filled for only some rows; it gives once, few, many or a size class.

CDR3: CASSRPGRSSYNSPLHF
DNA: TGTGCCAGCAGTCGCCCCGGGCGGAGCTCCTATAATTCACCCCTCCACTTT
D: -
V: TRBV6-2/TRBV6-3
size: few
J: TRBJ1-6

CDR3: CASGLFGHDSNQPQHF
DNA: TGTGCTAGTGGTTTATTCGGACACGACAGCAATCAGCCCCAGCATTTT
D: -
V: TRBV12-5
size: many
J: TRBJ1-5

CDR3: CAWRWGLNTEAFF
DNA: TGTGCCTGGAGGTGGGGGCTGAACACTGAAGCTTTCTTT
D: -
V: TRBV30
size: many
J: TRBJ1-1

CDR3: CASSTGTDNGYTF
DNA: TGTGCCAGCTCGACTGGGACAGATAATGGCTACACCTTC
D: TRBD1
V: TRBV18
size: -
J: TRBJ1-2

CDR3: CASSLPQGSTDTQYF
DNA: TGCGCCAGCAGCTTGCCTCAGGGCAGCACAGATACGCAGTATTTT
D: -
V: TRBV5-1
size: many
J: TRBJ2-3

CDR3: CASSQDPSGRMNTEAFF
DNA: TGTGCCAGCAGCCAAGATCCGTCGGGCAGAATGAACACTGAAGCTTTCTTT
D: -
V: TRBV3-1
size: many
J: TRBJ1-1

CDR3: CASSLASELPQETQYF
DNA: TGTGCCAGCAGTTTAGCTAGCGAGCTCCCCCAAGAGACCCAGTACTTC
D: -
V: TRBV27
size: many
J: TRBJ2-5

CDR3: CSARDSRAAGNTIYF
DNA: TGCAGTGCTAGAGATTCCAGGGCGGCTGGAAACACCATATATTTT
D: -
V: TRBV20-1
size: -
J: TRBJ1-3

CDR3: CSVAGLAGPSTDTQYF
DNA: TGCAGCGTTGCCGGACTAGCGGGACCGAGCACAGATACGCAGTATTTT
D: TRBD2
V: TRBV29-1
size: few
J: TRBJ2-3

CDR3: CASSQVADSYEQYF
DNA: TGCGCCAGCAGCCAAGTAGCGGATTCCTACGAGCAGTACTTC
D: -
V: TRBV4-1
size: few
J: TRBJ2-7

CDR3: CASGPTRTGAAYGYTF
DNA: TGTGCTAGTGGTCCCACCCGGACAGGTGCGGCCTATGGCTACACCTTC
D: TRBD1
V: TRBV12-5
size: -
J: TRBJ1-2

CDR3: CATTWGGSTDTQYF
DNA: TGTGCCACCACCTGGGGCGGGAGCACAGATACGCAGTATTTT
D: -
V: TRBV10-3
size: -
J: TRBJ2-3

CDR3: CSAGGLAGNTDTQYF
DNA: TGCAGTGCTGGCGGACTAGCGGGGAACACAGATACGCAGTATTTT
D: TRBD2
V: TRBV20-1
size: -
J: TRBJ2-3

CDR3: CSVVPGGNTIYF
DNA: TGCAGCGTTGTTCCTGGGGGAAACACCATATATTTT
D: -
V: TRBV29-1
size: few
J: TRBJ1-3

CDR3: CASSQSDSKPQHF
DNA: TGTGCCAGCAGCCAATCGGACAGTAAGCCCCAGCATTTT
D: -
V: TRBV3-1
size: many
J: TRBJ1-5

CDR3: CASRQGVTYEQYF
DNA: TGTGCCAGCAGGCAGGGGGTCACCTACGAGCAGTACTTC
D: TRBD1
V: TRBV6-1
size: many
J: TRBJ2-7

CDR3: CAISEGRTGGFNSNQPQHF
DNA: TGTGCCATCAGTGAGGGAAGGACAGGGGGCTTCAATAGCAATCAGCCCCAGCATTTT
D: TRBD1
V: TRBV10-3
size: -
J: TRBJ1-5

CDR3: CSGTPSGTWGDTQYF
DNA: TGCAGTGGAACCCCTAGCGGCACCTGGGGAGATACGCAGTATTTT
D: TRBD2
V: TRBV20-1
size: many
J: TRBJ2-3

CDR3: CASSEEGNTEAFF
DNA: TGTGCCAGCAGTGAAGAGGGAAATACTGAAGCTTTCTTT
D: -
V: TRBV2
size: many
J: TRBJ1-1

CDR3: CAWSVGQGAGQPQHF
DNA: TGTGCCTGGAGCGTCGGACAGGGGGCAGGACAGCCCCAGCATTTT
D: TRBD1
V: TRBV30
size: many
J: TRBJ1-5

CDR3: CASSPLEGMNTEAFF
DNA: TGTGCCAGCAGCCCGTTGGAGGGGATGAACACTGAAGCTTTCTTT
D: -
V: TRBV14
size: -
J: TRBJ1-1

CDR3: CASSHTSGRFYEQYF
DNA: TGTGCCAGCAGCCACACTAGCGGGAGATTCTACGAGCAGTACTTC
D: TRBD2
V: TRBV27
size: many
J: TRBJ2-7

CDR3: CASTSPDVRMWGYTF
DNA: TGTGCCAGCACCTCACCGGACGTACGGATGTGGGGCTACACCTTC
D: -
V: TRBV28
size: many
J: TRBJ1-2

CDR3: CASSVSAQARRNEQFF
DNA: TGTGCCAGCAGCGTTAGCGCCCAGGCTCGTCGGAATGAGCAGTTCTTC
D: -
V: TRBV11-2
size: many
J: TRBJ2-1

CDR3: CASSLGHINTEAFF
DNA: TGTGCCAGCAGCCTGGGACACATTAACACTGAAGCTTTCTTT
D: -
V: TRBV12-3/TRBV12-4
size: many
J: TRBJ1-1

CDR3: CASSSGSSGGQETQYF
DNA: TGCGCCAGCAGCTCCGGGAGTAGCGGAGGGCAAGAGACCCAGTACTTC
D: -
V: TRBV5-1
size: few
J: TRBJ2-5

CDR3: CASSVWAATNEKLFF
DNA: TGTGCCAGCAGCGTATGGGCAGCCACTAATGAAAAACTGTTTTTT
D: -
V: TRBV9
size: -
J: TRBJ1-4

CDR3: CASSMAGLVASTDTQYF
DNA: TGTGCCAGTAGTATGGCGGGACTAGTCGCTAGCACAGATACGCAGTATTTT
D: TRBD2
V: TRBV19
size: many
J: TRBJ2-3

CDR3: CASSLDLGLVPLDEQFF
DNA: TGCGCCAGCAGCTTGGATCTCGGACTAGTTCCGCTAGATGAGCAGTTCTTC
D: TRBD2
V: TRBV5-1
size: -
J: TRBJ2-1

CDR3: CASSSLDSYYGYTF
DNA: TGTGCCAGCAGCTCTTTGGACAGCTACTATGGCTACACCTTC
D: -
V: TRBV7-9
size: many
J: TRBJ1-2

CDR3: CASSEKGRVDYGYTF
DNA: TGTGCCAGCAGCGAAAAGGGCAGGGTGGACTATGGCTACACCTTC
D: -
V: TRBV14
size: -
J: TRBJ1-2

CDR3: CASGTSGNYNEQFF
DNA: TGTGCCAGCGGTACTAGCGGGAATTACAATGAGCAGTTCTTC
D: TRBD2
V: TRBV12-3/TRBV12-4
size: few
J: TRBJ2-1

CDR3: CASSERGPDTEAFF
DNA: TGTGCCAGCAGTGAGAGGGGGCCTGACACTGAAGCTTTCTTT
D: TRBD1
V: TRBV6-1
size: many
J: TRBJ1-1

CDR3: CASSPLLGMNTEAFF
DNA: TGTGCCAGCAGCCCCCTTCTCGGAATGAACACTGAAGCTTTCTTT
D: -
V: TRBV5-5
size: many
J: TRBJ1-1

CDR3: CSAGEIGSGRNEQYF
DNA: TGCAGTGCTGGAGAGATCGGTAGCGGGAGAAACGAGCAGTACTTC
D: TRBD2
V: TRBV20-1
size: many
J: TRBJ2-7

CDR3: CSARALADSYNEQFF
DNA: TGCAGTGCTAGAGCCCTAGCGGACTCCTACAATGAGCAGTTCTTC
D: TRBD2
V: TRBV20-1
size: few
J: TRBJ2-1

CDR3: CASSLAGLVLARSEQFF
DNA: TGTGCCAGCAGCTTAGCGGGACTAGTCCTAGCTAGGAGCGAGCAGTTCTTC
D: TRBD2
V: TRBV7-8
size: many
J: TRBJ2-1

CDR3: CSARDLAASYNEQFF
DNA: TGCAGTGCTAGAGATCTGGCGGCCTCCTACAATGAGCAGTTCTTC
D: -
V: TRBV20-1
size: many
J: TRBJ2-1

CDR3: CASSVGAVGLTTDTQYF
DNA: TGTGCCAGCAGTGTGGGAGCCGTTGGGCTGACTACAGATACGCAGTATTTT
D: -
V: TRBV25-1
size: many
J: TRBJ2-3

CDR3: CASRGLAGLQETQYF
DNA: TGTGCCAGCAGGGGACTAGCGGGTCTCCAAGAGACCCAGTACTTC
D: TRBD2
V: TRBV27
size: -
J: TRBJ2-5

CDR3: CASGGSTSGHQETQYF
DNA: TGCGCCAGCGGGGGTTCAACTAGCGGCCACCAAGAGACCCAGTACTTC
D: TRBD2
V: TRBV10-2
size: many
J: TRBJ2-5

CDR3: CASSLLERIYNEQFF
DNA: TGTGCCAGCTCACTCCTCGAGCGGATTTACAATGAGCAGTTCTTC
D: -
V: TRBV18
size: few
J: TRBJ2-1

CDR3: CSTNSGRSLSTDTQYF
DNA: TGCAGCACCAACTCCGGGCGTTCGCTGAGCACAGATACGCAGTATTTT
D: -
V: TRBV20-1
size: many
J: TRBJ2-3